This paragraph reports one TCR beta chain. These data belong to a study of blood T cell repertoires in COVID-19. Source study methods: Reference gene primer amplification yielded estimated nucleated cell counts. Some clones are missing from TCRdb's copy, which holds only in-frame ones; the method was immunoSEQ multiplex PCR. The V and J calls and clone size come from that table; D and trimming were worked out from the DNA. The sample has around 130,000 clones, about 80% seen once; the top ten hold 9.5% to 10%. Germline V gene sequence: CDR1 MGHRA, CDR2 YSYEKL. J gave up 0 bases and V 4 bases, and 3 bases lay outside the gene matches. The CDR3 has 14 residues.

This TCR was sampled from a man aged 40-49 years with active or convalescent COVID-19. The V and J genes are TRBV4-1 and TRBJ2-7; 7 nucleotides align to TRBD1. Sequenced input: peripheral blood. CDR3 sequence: CASSRRDSSYEQYF. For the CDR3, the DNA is TGCGCCAGCAGCCGAAGGGACAGCTCCTACGAGCAGTACTTC.